The next 29 T cell receptor beta chains were all read from a single sample in a study of blood T cell repertoires in COVID-19. Clones were sequenced by immunoSEQ multiplex PCR, and TCRdb holds only the in-frame ones, with some missing. The table records tens of thousands of clones, about 86% of them present only once. The sequencing input was peripheral blood. The receptor set was obtained from a man in his 60s with acute or convalescent COVID-19.

As for this clone: The same CDR3 can be traced to other DNA sequences in this sample. V and J are TRBV11-2 and TRBJ2-1; a weak D match, TRBD2 (6 bases). Trimming cost V 1 base and J 1 base, with 8 bases left between them. The CDR3 covers 15 residues. Germline V gives CDR1 SGHAT, CDR2 FQNNGV. CDR3 nucleotides: TGTGCCAGCAGCTTAGTTGGAGGGTCCTACAATGAGCAGTTCTTC. Its translation is CASSLVGGSYNEQFF.

The rearrangement links TRBV5-4 to TRBJ2-1; TRBD2 is a possible D gene (5 bases). V lost 1 base to trimming and J lost 5 bases, with 10 bases between them. The germline CDR1 and CDR2 sequences are SGHNT and YYREEE (reference sequence). This CDR3 region has 14 residues. The CDR3 reads CASSLRTRDNEQFF. As DNA, the CDR3 is TGTGCCAGCAGCTTGCGGACTCGGGACAATGAGCAGTTCTTC. Full variable domain (remainder filled in from reference TRBV5-4 and TRBJ2-1): ETGVTQSPTHLIKTRGQQVTLRCSSQSGHNTVSWYQQALGQGPQFIFQYYREEENGRGNFPPRFSGLQFPNYSSELNVNALELDDSALYLCASSLRTRDNEQFFGPGTRLTVL.

V and J are TRBV15 and TRBJ1-5, with D possibly matching TRBD1 (5 bases). V dropped 5 bases and J dropped 0 bases, with 17 bases sitting between them. The CDR3 is 17 residues long. Per the germline V gene, CDR1 is LNHNV and CDR2 is YYDKDF (reference sequence). CDR3 loop: CATSVAGGSYSNQPQHF. The CDR3 DNA reads TGTGCCACCAGCGTAGCGGGGGGGTCGTATAGCAATCAGCCCCAGCATTTT.

This clone was seen more than once but under ten times. The V and J genes are TRBV3-1 (or the pseudogene TRBV3-2) and TRBJ1-1, with 7 bases fitting TRBD1. Germline V gives CDR1 LGHDT, CDR2 YNNKEL (reference sequence). The length of the CDR3 is 17 residues. V shed 1 base and J 2 bases; nucleotides not matched to a gene: 10. The CDR3 DNA follows: TGTGCCAGCAGCCAAGTCAGGAAGGGGACAGCTAACACTGAAGCTTTCTTT. Translated, it gives CASSQVRKGTANTEAFF.

This chain uses TRBV30 with TRBJ2-7; D remains unclear. The V gene's germline CDR1 is GTSNPN and CDR2 SVGIG (reference sequence). This CDR3 spans 11 amino acids. Trimming stripped 2 bases from V and 2 bases from J, with 4 bases between. The CDR3 DNA is TGTGCCTGGAGTCGAGCCTACGAGCAGTACTTC. Encoded protein: CAWSRAYEQYF.

The V call is TRBV21-1, the J call TRBJ1-2; TRBD1 reflects the table's D call only, with no check against the DNA. TRBV21-1 counts as a pseudogene. There are 16 residues in the CDR3. The CDR3 sequence is CASSIPWGRSNYGYTF. Here the CDR3 DNA reads TGTGCCAGCAGCATCCCCTGGGGCCGTTCTAACTATGGCTACACCTTC.

V usage is TRBV10-3 and J usage is TRBJ2-2, with 7 bases matching TRBD2. This CDR3 is 17 amino acids long. The junction had 4 bases not matched to a gene; V was cut back by 0 bases and J by 0 bases. The V gene's germline CDR1 is ENHRY and CDR2 SYGVKD. Here the CDR3 reads CAISESFGGSNTGELFF. Written as DNA, the CDR3 is TGTGCCATCAGTGAGTCGTTCGGGGGGTCGAACACCGGGGAGCTGTTTTTT.

The genes are TRBV5-1 and TRBJ1-3, with D possibly TRBD1 on 5 matching bases. This CDR3 contains 14 residues. The V and J ends lost 4 bases and 9 bases respectively, with 17 bases between them. CDR1 is SGHRS and CDR2 is YFSETQ in the germline V gene. CDR3 sequence (DNA): TGCGCCAGCAGCCCACTACAAGGGGAGGGCACCATATATTTT. Its translation is CASSPLQGEGTIYF.

V usage is TRBV27 and J usage is TRBJ2-5; possibly TRBD2 for D (5 bases). The CDR3 runs to 11 residues. Germline CDR1 is MNHEY and CDR2 is SMNVEV (reference sequence). Trimming stripped 5 bases from V and 6 bases from J, with 7 bases between. CDR3 residues: CASSLGKTQYF. The CDR3 DNA reads TGTGCCAGCAGTCTCGGGAAGACCCAGTACTTC.

The rearrangement uses TRBV6-6 and TRBJ1-3; TRBD1 agrees at 7 bases. The germline V gene encodes CDR1 MNHNY and CDR2 SVGAGI (reference sequence). V trimming: 5 bases; J trimming: 2 bases; junction bases outside the gene matches: 12. CDR3 length equals 17 residues. CDR3 loop: CASSPLTGSRTGNTIYF. DNA of the CDR3: TGTGCCAGCAGTCCACTGACAGGGTCGAGGACTGGAAACACCATATATTTT.

V is TRBV19 and J is TRBJ1-1; possibly TRBD1 for D (5 bases). The CDR3 loop spans 15 amino acids. Germline V gene sequence: CDR1 LNHDA, CDR2 SQIVND (reference sequence). Trimming pared 4 bases from V and 0 bases from J, leaving 12 bases between. CDR3 nucleotides: TGTGCCAGTAGTAGGAACCAGGGCCTGAACACTGAAGCTTTCTTT. Translation gives CASSRNQGLNTEAFF.

This clone has a handful of counts. The J gene is TRBJ1-2, the V gene TRBV29-1, with D perhaps matching TRBD1 (6 bases). CDR1 SQVTM and CDR2 ANQGSEA come from the germline V gene. Deletions cut 5 bases from V and 7 bases from J, with 11 bases between. This CDR3 comprises 11 residues. Here the CDR3 reads CSVTLGGGYTF. CDR3 bases: TGCAGCGTTACCTTAGGGGGTGGCTACACCTTC.

The J gene is TRBJ2-5, the V gene TRBV2, with 12 nucleotides matching TRBD1. Germline V gene data show CDR1 as SNHLY and CDR2 as FYNNEI. After removal of 8 bases from V and 6 bases from J, the junction contained 13 bases not matched to a gene. The CDR3 consists of 16 residues. CDR3 sequence (DNA): TGTGCCAGCCTCCAAACGGGACAGGGGGCGAGGAAGACCCAGTACTTC. Translating gives CASLQTGQGARKTQYF. Based on the CDR3 plus reference TRBV2 and TRBJ2-5, the full variable domain is EPEVTQTPSHQVTQMGQEVILRCVPISNHLYFYWYRQILGQKVEFLVSFYNNEISEKSEIFDDQFSVERPDGSNFTLKIRSTKLEDSAMYFCASLQTGQGARKTQYFGPGTRLLVL.

The chain couples TRBV7-2 to TRBJ1-2; D is ambiguous. V was shortened by 0 bases and J by 2 bases, with 10 bases between the two germline ends. The CDR3 spans 15 residues. Germline lookup yields CDR1 SGHTA and CDR2 FQGNSA. Written as DNA, the CDR3 is TGTGCCAGCAGCTTAGCCCGAGGAGCCAACTATGGCTACACCTTC. This sequence encodes CASSLARGANYGYTF.

The rearrangement joins TRBV5-6 to TRBJ2-5, with D possibly matching TRBD2 (6 bases). The V end was cut by 0 bases, the J end by 2 bases, with 8 bases between. CDR1 and CDR2 (germline): SGHDT, YYEEEE. There are 14 residues in the CDR3. The CDR3 is CASSLVGGQETQYF. Here the CDR3 DNA reads TGTGCCAGCAGCTTGGTGGGAGGACAAGAGACCCAGTACTTC.

The V gene is TRBV7-2, the J gene TRBJ1-5, with D tentatively TRBD1 (5 bases). Germline V gives CDR1 SGHTA, CDR2 FQGNSA. This CDR3 spans 16 amino acids. The germline V and J ends were trimmed by 2 bases and 4 bases, with 15 bases remaining between them. The CDR3 coding sequence is TGTGCCAGCAGCTTATTGGCAGGGCAAGTAAATCAGCCCCAGCATTTT. It translates to CASSLLAGQVNQPQHF.

V gene TRBV19 combines with J gene TRBJ2-7; no clear D gene. Germline CDR1 and CDR2: LNHDA and SQIVND (reference sequence). Trimming left V 2 bases short and J 3 bases short, with 8 bases between. This CDR3 spans 13 amino acids. As DNA, the CDR3 is TGTGCCAGTAGTATATCGCGCTACTACGAGCAGTACTTC. It codes for CASSISRYYEQYF.

This chain's CDR3 is CASSPEGNTEAFF. The CDR3 DNA reads TGTGCCAGCAGCCCCGAGGGGAACACTGAAGCTTTCTTT. The J gene is TRBJ1-1, the V gene TRBV5-4; D remains ambiguous. Germline-derived CDR1 and CDR2 are SGHNT and YYREEE (reference sequence). Trimming stripped 4 bases from V and 1 base from J, with 8 bases between. The CDR3 has 13 amino acids.

On this clone itself: Other DNA sequences within the sample encode an identical CDR3. The genes are TRBV30 and TRBJ1-1; D is perhaps TRBD1 (6 bases). Germline V CDR1 and CDR2: GTSNPN, SVGIG (reference sequence). The length of the CDR3 is 14 residues. Trimming removed 0 bases from V and 2 bases from J, with 10 bases in between. The CDR3 loop is CAWSVGGLNTEAFF. CDR3 DNA sequence: TGTGCCTGGAGTGTGGGGGGGCTAAACACTGAAGCTTTCTTT.

This clone was observed a single time. This chain joins TRBV5-4 and TRBJ1-5, with 8 bases that match TRBD1. The CDR3 consists of 14 residues. Trimming removed 0 bases from V and 4 bases from J; junction bases left unmatched: 0. Per germline, CDR1 SGHNT and CDR2 YYREEE (reference sequence). The CDR3 DNA is TGTGCCAGCAGCTTGGACAGGGGGAATCAGCCCCAGCATTTT. This translates into CASSLDRGNQPQHF.

J is TRBJ1-1 and V is TRBV11-2; 12 positions agree with TRBD1. This CDR3 region has 14 residues. V shed 5 bases, J shed 8 bases, and the junction held 6 bases outside the gene matches. The germline V gene has CDR1 SGHAT and CDR2 FQNNGV. The CDR3 reads CASSLIGTGGEAFF. The CDR3, as DNA: TGTGCCAGCAGCCTCATAGGGACAGGGGGCGAAGCTTTCTTT.

This clone has only one observation. The chain combines TRBV19 with TRBJ2-5; 8 bases agree with TRBD1. The CDR3 spans 14 residues. Germline-derived CDR1 and CDR2 are LNHDA and SQIVND (reference sequence). After removal of 6 bases from V and 2 bases from J, the junction contained 5 bases not matched to a gene. The DNA for the CDR3 is TGTGCCAGTAGGGCCGGGACAGGACAAGAGACCCAGTACTTC. This gives the protein CASRAGTGQETQYF. Full variable domain (missing parts from reference TRBV19 and TRBJ2-5): DGGITQSPKYLFRKEGQNVTLSCEQNLNHDAMYWYRQDPGQGLRLIYYSQIVNDFQKGDIAEGYSVSREKKESFPLTVTSAQKNPTAFYLCASRAGTGQETQYFGPGTRLLVL.

The chain couples TRBV5-4 to TRBJ2-5, with 10 nucleotides matching TRBD2. The CDR3 has 18 amino acids. CDR1 SGHNT and CDR2 YYREEE come from the germline V gene (reference sequence). V lost 0 bases, J lost 2 bases, and 10 bases stayed unmatched. The CDR3 DNA sequence: TGTGCCAGCAGCTTGGCGGCCGGCCTAGCGGGAGTTCAAGAGACCCAGTACTTC. It codes for CASSLAAGLAGVQETQYF.

This clone was observed a single time. This chain connects TRBV7-9 to TRBJ2-3; D perhaps matches TRBD1 (5 bases). Germline lookup yields CDR1 SEHNR and CDR2 FQNEAQ (reference sequence). V dropped 3 bases and J dropped 3 bases, with 7 bases sitting between them. This CDR3 comprises 13 residues. The CDR3 reads CASSFDRTDTQYF. The CDR3 nucleotides are TGTGCCAGCAGCTTCGACAGAACAGATACGCAGTATTTT.

This clone was picked up a small number of times. The chain recombines TRBV20-1 with TRBJ2-3; 8 bases map to TRBD2. The CDR3 loop spans 16 amino acids. Germline CDR1 is DFQATT and CDR2 is SNEGSKA (reference sequence). After removal of 3 bases from V and 2 bases from J, the junction contained 10 bases not matched to a gene. The CDR3 region has the DNA TGCAGTGCTAGTCGTGCAGCGGGGGCGCTCACAGATACGCAGTATTTT. It specifies CSASRAAGALTDTQYF.

The chain is built from TRBV5-1 and TRBJ2-2; maybe TRBD1 (6 bases). This CDR3 is built from 16 residues. V was pared by 6 bases and J by 7 bases, with 22 bases between. The germline V gene has CDR1 SGHRS and CDR2 YFSETQ. The CDR3 sequence is CASTLGHSTGGGELFF. CDR3 nucleotides: TGCGCCAGCACCCTGGGACACTCTACCGGTGGCGGGGAGCTGTTTTTT.

J is TRBJ1-4 and V is TRBV7-8; TRBD1 aligns across 7 bases. The junction had 5 bases not matched to a gene; V was cut back by 2 bases and J by 5 bases. The CDR3 has 15 residues. Looked up from germline, CDR1 is SGHVS and CDR2 is FQNEAQ. This CDR3 is CASSLRQGRNEKLFF. The DNA for the CDR3 is TGTGCCAGCAGCTTACGACAGGGTCGCAATGAAAAACTGTTTTTT.

Only a few counts were recorded for this clone. The rearrangement links TRBV19 to TRBJ1-1; 8 bases agree with TRBD1. The CDR3 is 13 amino acids. The germline gives CDR1 LNHDA, CDR2 SQIVND (reference sequence). Losses at the gene ends were 3 bases for V and 6 bases for J; bases not matched to a gene: 3. The CDR3 loop is CASSINRGAEAFF. In DNA, the CDR3 is TGTGCCAGTAGTATTAACAGGGGGGCTGAAGCTTTCTTT.

The chain carries TRBV13 and TRBJ2-2; 11 positions match TRBD2. With 4 bases clipped from V and 5 bases from J, the junction kept 6 bases outside the gene matches. CDR1 and CDR2 (germline): PRHDT, FYEKMQ (reference sequence). CDR3 length: 16 residues. CDR3 nucleotide sequence: TGTGCCAGCAGCTGGCGGGGACTAGCGGCAACCGGGGAGCTGTTTTTT. Its protein product is CASSWRGLAATGELFF. The whole variable domain, filled in from reference TRBV13 and TRBJ2-2, reads AAGVIQSPRHLIKEKRETATLKCYPIPRHDTVYWYQQGPGQDPQFLISFYEKMQSDKGSIPDRFSAQQFSDYHSELNMSSLELGDSALYFCASSWRGLAATGELFFGEGSRLTVL.